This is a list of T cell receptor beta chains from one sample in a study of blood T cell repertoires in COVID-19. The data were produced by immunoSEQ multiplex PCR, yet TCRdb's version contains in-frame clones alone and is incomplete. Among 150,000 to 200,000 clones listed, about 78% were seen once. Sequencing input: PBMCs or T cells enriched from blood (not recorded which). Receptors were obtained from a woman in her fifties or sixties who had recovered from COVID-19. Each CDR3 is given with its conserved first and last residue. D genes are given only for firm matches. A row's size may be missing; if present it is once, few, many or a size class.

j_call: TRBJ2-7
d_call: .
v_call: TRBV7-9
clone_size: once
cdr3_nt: TGTGCCAGCAGCCTCCCCGGGCGGGAAAGACGGAGCGAGCAGTACTTC
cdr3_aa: CASSLPGRERRSEQYF

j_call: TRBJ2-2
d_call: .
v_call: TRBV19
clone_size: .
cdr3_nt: TGTGCCAGTAGCACCGGACTACGTCGCCCCGGGGAGCTGTTTTTT
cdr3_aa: CASSTGLRRPGELFF

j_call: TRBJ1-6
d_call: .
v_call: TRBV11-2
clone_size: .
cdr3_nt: TGTGCCAGCAGCTTCGGGGTAGAAGGTTCACCCCTCCACTTT
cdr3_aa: CASSFGVEGSPLHF

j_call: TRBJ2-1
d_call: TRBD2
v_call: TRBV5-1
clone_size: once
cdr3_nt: TGCGCCAGCAGCCCAGCGGGGTACAATTACAATGAGCAGTTCTTC
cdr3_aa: CASSPAGYNYNEQFF

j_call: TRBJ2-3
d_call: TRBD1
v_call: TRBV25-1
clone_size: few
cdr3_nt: TGTGCCAGCAGTGAATGGACAGGGGGTCAGATGGGCACAGATACGCAGTATTTT
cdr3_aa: CASSEWTGGQMGTDTQYF

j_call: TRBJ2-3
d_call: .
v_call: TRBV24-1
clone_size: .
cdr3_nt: TGTGCCACCAGTGTTGAAACAGGGTTGGAAGCAGATACGCAGTATTTT
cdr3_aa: CATSVETGLEADTQYF

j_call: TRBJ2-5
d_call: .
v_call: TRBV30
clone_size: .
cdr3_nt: TGTGCCTTTACAAGACAGTCTCAAGAGATCCAGTACTTC
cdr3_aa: CAFTRQSQEIQYF

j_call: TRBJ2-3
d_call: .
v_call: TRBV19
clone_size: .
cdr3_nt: TGTGCCAGTAGGCTGACAGCACCTAGCACAGATACGCAGTATTTT
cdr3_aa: CASRLTAPSTDTQYF

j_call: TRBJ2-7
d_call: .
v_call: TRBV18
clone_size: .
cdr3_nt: TGTGCCAGCTCACTGGATGGGGGCAGGGCCTACGAGCAGTACTTC
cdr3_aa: CASSLDGGRAYEQYF

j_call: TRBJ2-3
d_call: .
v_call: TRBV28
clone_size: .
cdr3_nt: TGTGCCAGCAGACAACGGGGAAGCACAGATACGCAGTATTTT
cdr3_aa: CASRQRGSTDTQYF

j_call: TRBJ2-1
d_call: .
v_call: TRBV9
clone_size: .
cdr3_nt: TGTGCCAGCAACCCTACTAGGGGGTTCGGGAATGAGCAGTTCTTC
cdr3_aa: CASNPTRGFGNEQFF

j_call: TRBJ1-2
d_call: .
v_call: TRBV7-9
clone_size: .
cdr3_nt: TGTGCCAGCAGCTTACAAACAGCTTATAATTTCTATGGCTACACCTTC
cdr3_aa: CASSLQTAYNFYGYTF

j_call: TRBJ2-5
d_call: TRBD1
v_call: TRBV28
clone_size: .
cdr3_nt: TGTGCCAGCAGTCTCCTCCGGGACAGGTACCAAGAGACCCAGTACTTC
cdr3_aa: CASSLLRDRYQETQYF

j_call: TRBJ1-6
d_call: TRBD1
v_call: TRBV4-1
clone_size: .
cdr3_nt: TGCGCCAGCAGCCAGCCTGGGACAGGCCGCTCTTCCCTCCACTTT
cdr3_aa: CASSQPGTGRSSLHF

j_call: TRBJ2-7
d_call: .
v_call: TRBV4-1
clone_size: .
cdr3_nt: TGCGCCAGCAGCCAGGTGGCGGGCAGCCCCTACGAGCAGTACTTC
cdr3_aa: CASSQVAGSPYEQYF

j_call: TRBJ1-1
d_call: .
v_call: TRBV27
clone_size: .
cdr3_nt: TGTGCCAGCAGTTTATCGAATCAGGCCGCCAACACTGAAGCTTTCTTT
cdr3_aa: CASSLSNQAANTEAFF

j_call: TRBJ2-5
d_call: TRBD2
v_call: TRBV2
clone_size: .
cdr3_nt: TGTGCCAGCAGAGGACTAGCGGGAGTTACTGGGACCCAGTACTTC
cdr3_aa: CASRGLAGVTGTQYF

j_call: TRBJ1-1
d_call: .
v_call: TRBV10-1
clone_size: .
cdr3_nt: TGCGCCAGCACAGAAGCTAGCCCCGTTAGCACTGAAGCTTTCTTT
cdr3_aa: CASTEASPVSTEAFF

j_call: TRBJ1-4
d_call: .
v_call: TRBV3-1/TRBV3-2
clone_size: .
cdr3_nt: TGTGCCAGCAGCCAACAATCAACTAATGAAAAACTGTTTTTT
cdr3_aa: CASSQQSTNEKLFF

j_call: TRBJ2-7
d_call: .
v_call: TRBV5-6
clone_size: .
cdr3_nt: TGTGCCAGCAGCTCCATGCCCAGCGAGCAGTACTTC
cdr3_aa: CASSSMPSEQYF

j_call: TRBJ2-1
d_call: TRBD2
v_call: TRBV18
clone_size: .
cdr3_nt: TGTGCCAGCTCACCACTAAATAATACTAAGCGGGAGTTTCACAATGAGCAGTTCTTC
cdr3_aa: CASSPLNNTKREFHNEQFF

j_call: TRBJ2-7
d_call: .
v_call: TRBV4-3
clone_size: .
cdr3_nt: TGCGCCAGCAGCCAGGCGCAGGGTCAGACCTACGAGCAGTACTTC
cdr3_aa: CASSQAQGQTYEQYF

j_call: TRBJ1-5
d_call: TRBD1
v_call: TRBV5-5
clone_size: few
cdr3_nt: TGTGCCAGCAGCCGGACAGGGGATGGGGGCAATCAGCCCCAGCATTTT
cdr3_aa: CASSRTGDGGNQPQHF

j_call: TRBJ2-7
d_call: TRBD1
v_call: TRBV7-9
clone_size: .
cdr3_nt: TGTGCCAGCAGCTTAGCCGGGACAGGGGCCATATACGGGCAGTACTTC
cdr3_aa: CASSLAGTGAIYGQYF

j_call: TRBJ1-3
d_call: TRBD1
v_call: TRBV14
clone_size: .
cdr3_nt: TGTGCCAGCAGACCCGGGACAGGGGCTACTGGAAACACCATATATTTT
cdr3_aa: CASRPGTGATGNTIYF

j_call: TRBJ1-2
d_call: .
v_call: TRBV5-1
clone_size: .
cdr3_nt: TGCGCCAGCCGGGACAACGACTATGGCTACACCTTC
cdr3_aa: CASRDNDYGYTF

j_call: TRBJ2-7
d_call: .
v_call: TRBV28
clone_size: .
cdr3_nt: TGTGCCAGCAGGGTGGGGGGGCGCTACGAGCAGTACTTC
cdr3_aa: CASRVGGRYEQYF

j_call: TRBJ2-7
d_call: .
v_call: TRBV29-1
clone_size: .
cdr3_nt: TGCAGCGTTTCCCAGACAGCAAAGTTCTACGAGCAGTACTTC
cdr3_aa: CSVSQTAKFYEQYF

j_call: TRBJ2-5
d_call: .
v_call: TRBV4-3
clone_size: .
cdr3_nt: TGCGCCCCTCCCTCCGGCGGGACGCAAGAGACCCAGTACTTC
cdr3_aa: CAPPSGGTQETQYF

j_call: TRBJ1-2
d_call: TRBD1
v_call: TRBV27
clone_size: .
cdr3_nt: TGTGCCAGTAGCAGTGACGGACAGGGCAGTATCTATGGCTACACCTTC
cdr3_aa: CASSSDGQGSIYGYTF